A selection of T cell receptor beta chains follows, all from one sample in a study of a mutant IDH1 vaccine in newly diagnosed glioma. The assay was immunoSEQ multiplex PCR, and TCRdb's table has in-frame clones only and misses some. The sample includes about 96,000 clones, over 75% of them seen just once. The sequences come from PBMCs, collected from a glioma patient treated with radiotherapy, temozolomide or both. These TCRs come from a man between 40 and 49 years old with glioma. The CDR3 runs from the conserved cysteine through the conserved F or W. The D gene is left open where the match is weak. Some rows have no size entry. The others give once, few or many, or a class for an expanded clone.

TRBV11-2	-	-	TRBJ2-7	CASTLSPLSYEQYF	TGTGCCAGCACCCTGTCCCCGCTCTCCTACGAGCAGTACTTC
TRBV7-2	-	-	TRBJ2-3	CASSQGRADSSQYF	TGTGCCAGCAGCCAGGGAAGGGCGGACAGTTCGCAGTATTTT
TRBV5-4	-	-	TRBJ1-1	CASSLSTMPGATEAFF	TGTGCCAGCAGCTTGTCGACAATGCCCGGGGCGACTGAAGCTTTCTTT
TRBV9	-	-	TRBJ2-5	CASSVGPRETQYF	TGTGCCAGCAGCGTAGGACCCCGAGAGACCCAGTACTTC
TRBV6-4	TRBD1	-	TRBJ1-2	CASSDRTGARGYTF	TGTGCCAGCAGTGATAGAACAGGGGCTCGTGGCTACACCTTC
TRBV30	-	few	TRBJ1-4	CAWSEAATNEKLFF	TGTGCCTGGAGTGAGGCAGCAACTAATGAAAAACTGTTTTTT
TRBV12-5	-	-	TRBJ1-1	CASGLLGGNTEAFF	TGTGCTAGTGGTTTGCTCGGCGGGAACACTGAAGCTTTCTTT
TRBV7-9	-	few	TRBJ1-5	CASSLGGDLSNQPQHF	TGTGCCAGCAGCTTAGGAGGGGACCTTAGCAATCAGCCCCAGCATTTT
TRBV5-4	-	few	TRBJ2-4	CASSSRGVPPRNIQYF	TGTGCCAGCAGCTCCAGGGGGGTCCCCCCCCGGAACATTCAGTACTTC
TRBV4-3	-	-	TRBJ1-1	CASSQLRVDTKAFF	TGCGCCAGCAGCCAACTTCGAGTGGACACTAAAGCTTTCTTT
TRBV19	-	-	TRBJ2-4	CASSDPGQKLIQYF	TGTGCCAGTAGCGATCCCGGACAGAAGCTAATTCAGTACTTC
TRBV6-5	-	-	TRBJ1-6	CASSYSRREPNSPLHF	TGTGCCAGCAGTTACTCACGCAGGGAGCCCAATTCACCCCTCCACTTT
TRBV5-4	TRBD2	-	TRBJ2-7	CASSVGTSLVHEQYF	TGCGCCAGCAGTGTCGGGACTAGCTTAGTCCACGAGCAGTACTTC
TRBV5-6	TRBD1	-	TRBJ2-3	CASRPIGTGGADTQYF	TGTGCCAGCAGGCCGATCGGGACAGGGGGCGCCGATACGCAGTATTTT